This TCR beta chain came from a study of OX40 agonist ivuxolimab in advanced cancers. Study information: In this cohort, patients received ivuxolimab, an agonistic anti-OX40 (CD134) antibody.

Overall study results and limits: Fewer expanded clones were found on average in CD4+ than in CD8+ T cells.

The assay was immunoSEQ multiplex PCR, and TCRdb's table has in-frame clones only and misses some. This sample has about 59,000 clones, with 65% to 90% found just once. In the case of this clone: Its antigen is unknown.

The V segment lost 3 bases and the J segment 4 bases; nucleotides outside the gene matches: 7. CDR3 length equals 16 residues. Germline values: CDR1 KGHSH, CDR2 LQKENI. Patients were ruled out by autoimmune disease history or systemic immunosuppression. V and J are TRBV18 and TRBJ2-1; TRBD2 aligns across 9 bases. This TCR was sampled from an adult with an advanced solid tumor such as melanoma, head and neck, liver or kidney cancer. The sample consisted of CD4+ or CD8+ T cells sorted from blood, taken in a trial of the OX40 agonist ivuxolimab. The CDR3: CASSPTISGSYNEQFF. The CDR3 bases are TGTGCCAGCTCACCGACGATTAGCGGGAGTTACAATGAGCAGTTCTTC.